These 5 T cell receptor beta chains share one sample of origin, sequenced in a study of cytomegalovirus exposure and HLA in healthy donors. Primers included in the PCR were 60 Vbeta and 13 Jbeta primers. Only in-frame clones appear in the TCRdb table, and some are missing; sequencing was by immunoSEQ multiplex PCR. In all, the sample yields about 210,000 clones. Material for sequencing was PBMCs. The receptors stem from a woman in her twenties or thirties in good health and CMV-seropositive.

This chain joins TRBV30 and TRBJ1-6; no definite D call. Trimming cost V 4 bases and J 5 bases, with 9 bases left between them. CDR3 size: 13 residues. Germline CDR1 GTSNPN, CDR2 SVGIG (reference sequence). The CDR3 spells CAWNEYDNSPLHF. The CDR3 DNA follows: TGTGCCTGGAATGAGTACGATAATTCACCCCTCCACTTT.

The chain has TRBV15 and TRBJ2-4; no firm D call. Per germline, CDR1 LNHNV and CDR2 YYDKDF (reference sequence). V was clipped by 0 bases and J by 3 bases, with 6 bases between them. The CDR3 runs 14 residues. The CDR3 DNA is TGTGCCACCAGCAGAGATGTCAACAAAAACATTCAGTACTTC. This codes for CATSRDVNKNIQYF.

The V and J genes are TRBV29-1 and TRBJ2-1; D not resolved. The V gene's germline CDR1 is SQVTM and CDR2 ANQGSEA. Deletions cut 1 base from V and 5 bases from J, with 15 bases between. CDR3 length: 15 residues. The CDR3 here is CSVEVLEKLDNEQFF. CDR3 nucleotides: TGCAGCGTTGAAGTTCTCGAGAAATTGGACAATGAGCAGTTCTTC.

The chain combines TRBV28 with TRBJ2-1, with D maybe TRBD2 (7 bases). The germline V gene has CDR1 MDHEN and CDR2 SYDVKM. The CDR3 covers 16 residues. Trimming stripped 2 bases from V and 0 bases from J, with 11 bases between. The CDR3 loop reads CASSLRGAPSYNEQFF. The CDR3, as DNA: TGTGCCAGCAGTTTACGGGGGGCACCCTCCTACAATGAGCAGTTCTTC.

This chain connects TRBV4-1 to TRBJ2-1; 10 bases are a match to TRBD2. This CDR3 comprises 14 residues. Germline CDR1 MGHRA, CDR2 YSYEKL. Losses at the gene ends were 1 base for V and 16 bases for J; bases not matched to a gene: 10. The CDR3 region is CASSQVASSGSFFF. Here the CDR3 DNA reads TGCGCCAGCAGCCAAGTTGCGTCTAGCGGGAGCTTTTTCTTC.